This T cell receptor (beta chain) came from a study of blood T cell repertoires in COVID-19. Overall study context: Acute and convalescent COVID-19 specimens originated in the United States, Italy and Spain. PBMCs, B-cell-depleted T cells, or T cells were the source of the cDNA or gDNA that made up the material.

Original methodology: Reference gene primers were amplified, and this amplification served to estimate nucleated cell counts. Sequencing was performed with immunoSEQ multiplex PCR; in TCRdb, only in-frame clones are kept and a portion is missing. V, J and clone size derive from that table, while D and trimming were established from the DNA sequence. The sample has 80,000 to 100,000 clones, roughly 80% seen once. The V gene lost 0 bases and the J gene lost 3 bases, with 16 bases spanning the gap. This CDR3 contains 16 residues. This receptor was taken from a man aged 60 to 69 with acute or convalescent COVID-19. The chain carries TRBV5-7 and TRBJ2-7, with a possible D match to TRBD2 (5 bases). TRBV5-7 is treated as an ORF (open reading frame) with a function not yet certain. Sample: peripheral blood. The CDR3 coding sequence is TGTGCCAGCAGCTTGGTATCGGGGTCAGTAGGCTACGAGCAGTACTTC. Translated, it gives CASSLVSGSVGYEQYF.